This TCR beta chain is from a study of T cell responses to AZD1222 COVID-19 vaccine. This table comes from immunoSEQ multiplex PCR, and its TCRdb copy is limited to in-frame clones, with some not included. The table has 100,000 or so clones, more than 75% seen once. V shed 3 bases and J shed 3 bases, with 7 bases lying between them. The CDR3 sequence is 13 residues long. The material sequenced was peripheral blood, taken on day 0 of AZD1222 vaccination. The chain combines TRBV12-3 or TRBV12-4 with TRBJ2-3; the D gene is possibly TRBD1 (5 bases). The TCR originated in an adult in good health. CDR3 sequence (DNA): TGTGCCAGCAGTTTCCCAGGGACAGATACGCAGTATTTT. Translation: CASSFPGTDTQYF.